These 8 T cell receptor beta chains came from one sample sequenced in a study of graft-versus-host responses after intestinal transplantation. Generated by immunoSEQ multiplex PCR, the TCRdb table keeps only in-frame clones and is missing some. The table lists around 26,000 clones, less than 95% of them singletons. The sequencing used PBMCs, collected 156 days after intestinal transplant. These receptors were collected from a human patient who received an intestinal transplant, so some T cells may come from the graft donor.

The CDR3 nucleotides read TGTGCCAGCAGCTTGTGGGCAGCTAGCACAGATACGCAGTATTTT. Residues: CASSLWAASTDTQYF. The chain employs TRBV5-4 and TRBJ2-3; the D is unclear. Trimming cost V 1 base and J 0 bases, with 9 bases left between them. The length of the CDR3 is 15 residues. The V gene's germline CDR1 is SGHNT and CDR2 YYREEE (reference sequence).

This clone was picked up one time. An end of the junction differs from the germline gene, which may be a read error. J is TRBJ1-1 and V is TRBV29-1; D might be TRBD1 (5 bases). The CDR3 is made up of 13 amino acids. The germline CDR1 and CDR2 sequences are SQVTM and ANQGSEA. The CDR3 region is CSAEGLGNAEAFF. The CDR3 bases are TGCAGCGCCGAGGGGCTCGGGAACGCTGAAGCTTTCTTT. The variable domain in full, completed from reference TRBV29-1 and TRBJ1-1, reads SAVISQKPSRDICQRGTSLTIQCQVDSQVTMMFWYRQQPGQSLTLIATANQGSEATYESGFVIDKFPISRPNLTFSTLTVSNMSPEDSSIYLCSAEGLGNAEAFFGQGTRLTVV.

The chain is built from TRBV19 and TRBJ2-7; possibly TRBD2 for D (5 bases). From germline, CDR1 is LNHDA and CDR2 SQIVND (reference sequence). The CDR3 runs to 15 residues. The V end was cut by 5 bases, the J end by 0 bases, with 14 bases between. Written as DNA, the CDR3 is TGTGCCAGTAGTTTAAGTAGCGATTTCTCCTACGAGCAGTACTTC. Encoded protein: CASSLSSDFSYEQYF. The complete variable domain, with remaining parts taken from reference TRBV19 and TRBJ2-7, reads DGGITQSPKYLFRKEGQNVTLSCEQNLNHDAMYWYRQDPGQGLRLIYYSQIVNDFQKGDIAEGYSVSREKKESFPLTVTSAQKNPTAFYLCASSLSSDFSYEQYFGPGTRLTVT.

The count of this clone is one. V gene TRBV28 combines with J gene TRBJ1-5; the match to TRBD1 covers 8 bases. Per germline, CDR1 MDHEN and CDR2 SYDVKM. Trimming removed 6 bases from V and 4 bases from J; junction bases left unmatched: 5. This CDR3 is 14 amino acids long. The CDR3 spells CASSQGALNQPQHF. DNA of the CDR3: TGTGCCAGCAGCCAGGGGGCACTGAATCAGCCCCAGCATTTT.

The chain employs TRBV6-1 and TRBJ1-3; TRBD1 matches at 9 bases. The ends lost 6 bases at V and 8 bases at J; junction bases unmatched: 2. This CDR3 comprises 12 residues. CDR1 is MNHNS, CDR2 SASEGT, per germline. Written as DNA, the CDR3 is TGTGCCAGCAGCCGGGACAGGGACACCATATATTTT. Translating it yields CASSRDRDTIYF.

This sequence joins TRBV7-2 and TRBJ1-2; D ambiguous. The CDR3 is 15 residues long. Germline loops: CDR1 SGHTA, CDR2 FQGNSA. V lost 1 base, J lost 0 bases, and 9 bases lay in between. Here the CDR3 reads CASSLGAQTNYGYTF. The CDR3 coding sequence is TGTGCCAGCAGCTTAGGGGCCCAGACTAACTATGGCTACACCTTC.

The CDR3, as DNA: TGTGCCAGCAGCCAAGAACGGTCTAATGAAAAACTGTTTTTT. Its translation: CASSQERSNEKLFF. The V and J genes are TRBV4-2 and TRBJ1-4, with unresolved D. Germline-derived CDR1 and CDR2 are LGHNA and YNFKEQ. V was trimmed by 0 bases and J by 3 bases, leaving 5 bases between them. This CDR3 spans 14 amino acids.

This chain connects TRBV5-4 to TRBJ1-2; D is uncertain. Germline loops: CDR1 SGHNT, CDR2 YYREEE (reference sequence). V gave up 5 bases and J gave up 0 bases, with 8 bases separating them. The CDR3 runs to 13 residues. The CDR3 DNA reads as TGTGCCAGCAGTCTCGGACCTAACTATGGCTACACCTTC. It specifies CASSLGPNYGYTF.